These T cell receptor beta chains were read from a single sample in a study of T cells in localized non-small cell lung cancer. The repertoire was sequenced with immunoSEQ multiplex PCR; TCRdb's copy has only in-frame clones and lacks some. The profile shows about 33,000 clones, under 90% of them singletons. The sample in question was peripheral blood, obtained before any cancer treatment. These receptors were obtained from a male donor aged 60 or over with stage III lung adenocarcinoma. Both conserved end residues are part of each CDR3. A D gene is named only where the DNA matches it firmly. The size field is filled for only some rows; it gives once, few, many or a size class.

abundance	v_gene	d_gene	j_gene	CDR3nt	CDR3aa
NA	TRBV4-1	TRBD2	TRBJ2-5	TGCGCCAGCAGCCAAGGAGGACGGGAGGGTTATAAGACCCAGTACTTC	CASSQGGREGYKTQYF
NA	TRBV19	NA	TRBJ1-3	TGTGCCAGTAGCAACCCGACCCTTCTCTCTGGAAACACCATATATTTT	CASSNPTLLSGNTIYF
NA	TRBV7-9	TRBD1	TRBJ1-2	TGTGCCAGCAGCTTAGCGGCAGGGGGCGACTATGGCTACACCTTC	CASSLAAGGDYGYTF
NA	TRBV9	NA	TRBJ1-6	TGTGCCAGCAGCGTAGGCCAGGGGTCGGGATCACCCCTCCACTTT	CASSVGQGSGSPLHF
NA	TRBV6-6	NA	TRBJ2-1	TGTGCCAGCAGGACAATGGGCAATGAGCAGTTCTTC	CASRTMGNEQFF
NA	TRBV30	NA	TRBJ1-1	TGTGCCTGGAGTTGGGACAAGAACACTGAAGCTTTCTTT	CAWSWDKNTEAFF
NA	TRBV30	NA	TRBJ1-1	TGTGCCTGGACAGACACGGGGATCTTTAGGTCATTGGAAGCTTTCTTT	CAWTDTGIFRSLEAFF
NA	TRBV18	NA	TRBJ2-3	TGTGCCAGCTCACCACCGATTGGCTCGGAGATAGATACGCAGTATTTT	CASSPPIGSEIDTQYF
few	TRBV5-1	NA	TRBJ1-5	TGCGCCAGCAGCTTAGAGGGCCTCAATCAGCCCCAGCATTTT	CASSLEGLNQPQHF
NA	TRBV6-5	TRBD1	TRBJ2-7	TGTGCCAGCAGCTTAGGGACAGGGCTCTCCTACGAGCAGTACTTC	CASSLGTGLSYEQYF
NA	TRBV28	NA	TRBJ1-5	TGTGCCAGCAGTTTTTGGCAGCTGAATCAGCCCCAGCATTTT	CASSFWQLNQPQHF
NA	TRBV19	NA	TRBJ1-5	TGTGCCAGTAGGGGGCCCTATAGCAATCAGCCCCAGCATTTT	CASRGPYSNQPQHF
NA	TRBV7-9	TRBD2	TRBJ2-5	TGTGCCAGCAGCTTAGTTAGCGGGAGGGAGACCCAGTACTTC	CASSLVSGRETQYF
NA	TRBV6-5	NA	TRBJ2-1	TGTGCCAGCAGTACTCCCGGGGGCAATGAGCAGTTCTTC	CASSTPGGNEQFF
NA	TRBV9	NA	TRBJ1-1	TGTGCCAGCAGCGATCGATCCAACACGAACACTGAAGCTTTCTTT	CASSDRSNTNTEAFF
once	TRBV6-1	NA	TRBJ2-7	TGTGCCAGCAGCCGGCCGGAGCAGTACTTC	CASSRPEQYF
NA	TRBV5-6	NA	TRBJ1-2	TGTGCCAGCAGCTTGAGTACGACAAGCTATGGCTACACCTTC	CASSLSTTSYGYTF
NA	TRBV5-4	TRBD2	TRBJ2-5	TGTGCCAGCAGCTCCCGACTAGCGGGGGAAGAGACCCAGTACTTC	CASSSRLAGEETQYF
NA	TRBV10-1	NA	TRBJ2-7	TGCGCCGGCCACAACGGGGGACCGTCCTACGAGCAGTACTTC	CAGHNGGPSYEQYF
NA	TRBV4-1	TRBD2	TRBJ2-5	TGCGCCAGCAGCCAAGAGGGCGGGGGGGCGATAGAGACCCAGTACTTC	CASSQEGGGAIETQYF
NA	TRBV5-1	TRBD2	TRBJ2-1	TGCGCCAGCAGCTTGGGGGGCAGCGGGAGTCTCAACAATGAGCAGTTCTTC	CASSLGGSGSLNNEQFF
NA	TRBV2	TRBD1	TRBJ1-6	TGTGCCAGCAGTGGTCCGGGACAGTATAATTCACCCCTCCACTTT	CASSGPGQYNSPLHF